Reported below is one T cell receptor (beta chain). Its target antigen remains unknown. Base quality data are lacking; no much larger clone is found one base away. TCRbeta CDR3 regions were amplified from genomic DNA by means of the immunoSEQ Assay, a bias-controlled multiplex PCR. For the original study's pipeline: Nucleated cell counts per sample were estimated from amplification of reference gene primers within the assay. To quantify the absolute abundance of each unique TCRbeta CDR3 rearrangement, sequence reads were collapsed and filtered. For each sample, productive Simpson clonality was calculated by taking the square root of Simpson's diversity index across productive rearrangements. TCRdb holds this immuneACCESS table with in-frame rearrangements only. Some clones are missing; in checked studies, unresolved V genes explain under half, and the rest has no known cause. V, J and clone size were drawn from that table, and D and trimming were deduced from the DNA. This sample is represented by approximately 260,000 clones; about nine tenths of them were singletons. The ten largest clones represent around 2% of the sample.

CDR1 and CDR2, looked up from the germline V gene, are MNHEY and SVGAGI. Unmatched junction bases come to 2, with V trimmed by 8 bases and J by 5 bases. The CDR3 measures 12 amino acids from cysteine to phenylalanine. Just CDR3 DNA is preserved here, 36 bases in frame from base 1. Collaborating institutions collected whole blood in K2EDTA tubes following their own protocols. For TCRbeta analysis, collaborator samples were shipped as frozen whole blood, as isolated PBMCs, or as DNA extracted from either sample type. The data were taken from a study of blood T cell repertoires in COVID-19 (TCRdb year 2020). Regarding the research as a whole: Samples from collaborators originated in the United States, Italy and Spain and spanned both the acute and convalescent phases of COVID-19. The prospective study material was composed of cDNA or gDNA derived from T cells, B-cell-depleted T cells, or PBMCs. Deeply sampled blood TCRbeta repertoires from subjects exposed to, actively infected with, or recovered from COVID-19 were included in the dataset. The repertoires were released in a freely available public database meant as a resource for research on the immune response to SARS-CoV-2. The samples were drawn from two sources: the first 160 participants of the ongoing ImmuneRACE study, and 1,254 subjects contributed by 6 global collaborators. The sample metadata nearly always contained a de-identified subject ID, COVID-19 status, age in years and sex. Where HLA class I and class II types were available, the types were taken from metadata supplied by the sample provider, not from assay-based typing. Results the study describes overall, beyond this receptor: The quantity of clinical and demographic metadata differed by source and by participant and was supplied without curation.

Recombination joined TRBV6-5 with TRBJ1-2; a stretch of 10 junction bases matches TRBD1. Input material: peripheral blood. This receptor was obtained from a man between 45 and 60 years old with acute or convalescent COVID-19. For the CDR3, the sequence is CASGDRGYGYTF. The bases are TGTGCCAGCGGGGACAGGGGTTATGGCTACACCTTC.